This TCR beta chain originates from a study of blood T cell repertoires in COVID-19. Study as a whole: Samples came from the United States, Italy and Spain, spanning acute and convalescent COVID-19. From T cells, B-cell-depleted T cells, or PBMCs came the material, which was cDNA or gDNA.

Trimming shortened V by 4 bases and J by 2 bases, and 13 bases separated the two germline ends. CDR1 and CDR2 from the germline V gene are SGHRS and YFSETQ. CDR3 length: 14 amino acids. In the authors' methods: Nucleated cell number was recorded as an estimate derived from reference gene primer amplification. Data came from immunoSEQ multiplex PCR; TCRdb stores just in-frame clones and leaves some out. From that table come the V and J calls and clone size; the DNA was used to work out D and trimming. Altogether over 85,000 clones are present, 72% being singletons, with the ten largest covering 7.6%. The receptor was isolated from a woman aged 55-70 years with acute or convalescent COVID-19. The chain is built from TRBV5-1 and TRBJ2-7; D may be TRBD2 (6 bases). Specimen: peripheral blood. The CDR3 DNA is TGCGCCAGCAGCCCTGGGGGGACCACCTACGAGCAGTACTTC. This encodes CASSPGGTTYEQYF.